This TCR beta chain emerged from a study of cytomegalovirus exposure and HLA in healthy donors. Both 60 Vbeta primers and 13 Jbeta primers went into the PCR. Using immunoSEQ multiplex PCR, the repertoire was profiled, and TCRdb retains in-frame clones only, with some absent. This table has around 180,000 clones, 80% to 85% appearing once. V shed 3 bases and J 4 bases; nucleotides not matched to a gene: 12. From germline, CDR1 is MGHRA and CDR2 YSYEKL. The CDR3 contains 19 residues. The sequencing sample was made of PBMCs. V usage is TRBV4-1 and J usage is TRBJ2-3; 14 bases are shared with TRBD2. The clonotype was recovered from a woman aged 40 to 49 in good health and CMV-seronegative. The CDR3 nucleotides are TGCGCCAGCAGCCAGTCGGGGACTAGCGGGAGAGTTAGCGCAGATACGCAGTATTTT. Residues: CASSQSGTSGRVSADTQYF.